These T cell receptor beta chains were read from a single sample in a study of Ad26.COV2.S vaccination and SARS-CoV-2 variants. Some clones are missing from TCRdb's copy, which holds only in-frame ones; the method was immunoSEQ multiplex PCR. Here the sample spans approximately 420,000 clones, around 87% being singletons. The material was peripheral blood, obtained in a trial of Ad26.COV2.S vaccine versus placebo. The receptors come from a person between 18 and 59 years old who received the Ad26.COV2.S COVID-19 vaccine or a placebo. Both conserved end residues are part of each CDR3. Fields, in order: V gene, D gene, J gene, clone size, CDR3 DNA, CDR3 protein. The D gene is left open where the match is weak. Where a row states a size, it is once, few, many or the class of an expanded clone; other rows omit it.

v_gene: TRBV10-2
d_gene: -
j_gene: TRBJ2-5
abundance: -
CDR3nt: TGCGCCAGCAGTGACCCCCCAGGGCAAGAGACCCAGTACTTC
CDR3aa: CASSDPPGQETQYF

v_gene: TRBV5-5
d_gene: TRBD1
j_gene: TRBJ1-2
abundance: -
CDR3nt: TGTGCCAGCAGCTGGGACAGGGGGGCCAATGGCTACACCTTC
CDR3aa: CASSWDRGANGYTF

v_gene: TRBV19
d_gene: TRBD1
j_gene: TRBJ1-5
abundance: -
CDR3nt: TGTGCCAGTAGTAAACCGCTGACAGGGGTGGTCAATCAGCCCCAGCATTTT
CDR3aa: CASSKPLTGVVNQPQHF

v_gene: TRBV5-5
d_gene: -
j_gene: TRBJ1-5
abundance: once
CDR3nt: TGTGCCAGCAGCTTCTTGGACAGCTATAATCAGCCCCAGCATTTT
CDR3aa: CASSFLDSYNQPQHF

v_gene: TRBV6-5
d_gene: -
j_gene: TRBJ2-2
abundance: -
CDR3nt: TGTGCCAGCAGTCGACAGGACGCGAACACCGGGGAGCTGTTTTTT
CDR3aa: CASSRQDANTGELFF

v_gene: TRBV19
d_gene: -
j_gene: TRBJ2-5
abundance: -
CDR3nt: TGTGCCAGTAGTATCCAGGGGGGACAAGAGACCCAGTACTTC
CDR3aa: CASSIQGGQETQYF

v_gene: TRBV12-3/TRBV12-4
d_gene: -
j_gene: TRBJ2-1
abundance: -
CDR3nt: TGTGCCAGCAGCATCGAAGCTTTTGGTGAGCAGTTCTTC
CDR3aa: CASSIEAFGEQFF

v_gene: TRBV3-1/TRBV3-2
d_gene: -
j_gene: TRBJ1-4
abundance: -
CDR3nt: TGTGCCAGCAGCCAAGAATGGGGGGGAGATGAAAAACTGTTTTTT
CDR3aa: CASSQEWGGDEKLFF

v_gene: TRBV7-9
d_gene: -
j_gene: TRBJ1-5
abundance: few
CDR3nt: TGTGCCAGCAGTCTCGGAACAAATCAGCCCCAGCATTTT
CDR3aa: CASSLGTNQPQHF

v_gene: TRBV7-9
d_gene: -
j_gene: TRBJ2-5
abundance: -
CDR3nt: TGTGCCAGCAGCTTAGGCCAGGGTAAAAAGTACTTC
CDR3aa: CASSLGQGKKYF

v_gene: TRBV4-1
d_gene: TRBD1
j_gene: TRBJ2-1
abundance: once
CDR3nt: TGCGCCAGCAGCCATCCGACAGGGGGATACTACAATGAGCAGTTCTTC
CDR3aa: CASSHPTGGYYNEQFF

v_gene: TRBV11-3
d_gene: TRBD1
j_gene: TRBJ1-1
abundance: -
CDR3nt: TGTGCCAGCAGCGGACAACGGACAGGGGGCACTGAAGCTTTCTTT
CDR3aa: CASSGQRTGGTEAFF

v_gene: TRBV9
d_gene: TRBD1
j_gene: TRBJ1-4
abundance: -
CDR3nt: TGTGCCAGCAGCTTTAGGACAGGAACTAATGAAAAACTGTTTTTT
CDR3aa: CASSFRTGTNEKLFF

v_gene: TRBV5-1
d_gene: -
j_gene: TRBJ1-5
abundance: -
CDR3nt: TGCGCCAGCAGCTTGGTTAGCGGTAAGCCCCAGCATTTT
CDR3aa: CASSLVSGKPQHF

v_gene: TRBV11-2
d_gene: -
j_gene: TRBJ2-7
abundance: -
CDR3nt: TGTGCCAGCAGCCCCCAGGGGTCCTACGAGCAGTACTTC
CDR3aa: CASSPQGSYEQYF

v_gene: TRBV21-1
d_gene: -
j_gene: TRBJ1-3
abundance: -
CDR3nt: TGTGCCAGCAGCAAAGCAGGGGGACTCTCTGGAAACACCATATATTTT
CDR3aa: CASSKAGGLSGNTIYF

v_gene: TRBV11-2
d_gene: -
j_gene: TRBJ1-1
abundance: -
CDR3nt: TGTGCCAGTTCCCCTTTCGGGTTTATGAACACTGAAGCTTTCTTT
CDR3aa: CASSPFGFMNTEAFF

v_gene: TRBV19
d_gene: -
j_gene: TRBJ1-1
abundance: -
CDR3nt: TGTGCCAGTAGTAGAACAGGGACTGAAGCTTTCTTT
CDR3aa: CASSRTGTEAFF

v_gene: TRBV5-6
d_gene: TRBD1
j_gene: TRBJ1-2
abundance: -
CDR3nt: TGTGCCAGCAGCCCTCTGACAGGGGAAGGGTATGGCTACACCTTC
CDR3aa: CASSPLTGEGYGYTF

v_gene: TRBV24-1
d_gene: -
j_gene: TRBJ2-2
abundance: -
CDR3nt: TGTGCCACCAGTGATTTGCTCCCTCAGGGGTCAAACACCGGGGAGCTGTTTTTT
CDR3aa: CATSDLLPQGSNTGELFF

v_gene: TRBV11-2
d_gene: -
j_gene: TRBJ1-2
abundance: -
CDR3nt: TGTGCCAGCAGCCCCCGGGACCACCTACGGAACTATGGCTACACCTTC
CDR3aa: CASSPRDHLRNYGYTF

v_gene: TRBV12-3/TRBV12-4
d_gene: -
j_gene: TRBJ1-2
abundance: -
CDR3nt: TGTGCCAGCAGTTTTTTCCCCGAGGATGGCTACACCTTC
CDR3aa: CASSFFPEDGYTF

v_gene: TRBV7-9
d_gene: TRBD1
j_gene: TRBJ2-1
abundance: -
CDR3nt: TGTGCCAGCAGCTCCGGGACAGGGTTTGGCAATGAGCAGTTCTTC
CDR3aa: CASSSGTGFGNEQFF

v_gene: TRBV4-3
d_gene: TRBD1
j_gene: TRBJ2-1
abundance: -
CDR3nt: TGCGCCAGCAGCCAATTGACAGGGAGCTATGAGCAGTTCTTC
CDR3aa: CASSQLTGSYEQFF

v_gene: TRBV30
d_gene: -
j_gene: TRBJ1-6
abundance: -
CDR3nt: TGTGCCTGGAGAACCCTCGGGGGGTCTGGTTCACCCCTCCACTTT
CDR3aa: CAWRTLGGSGSPLHF

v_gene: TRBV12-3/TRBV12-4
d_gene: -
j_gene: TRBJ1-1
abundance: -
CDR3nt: TGTGCCAGCAGTTTAGGATTAAACACTGAAGCTTTCTTT
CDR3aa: CASSLGLNTEAFF

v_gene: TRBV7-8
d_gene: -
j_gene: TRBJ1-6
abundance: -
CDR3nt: TGTGCCAGCAGCTGGGGGGGAGGAGTCCTCCACTTT
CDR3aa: CASSWGGGVLHF